These T cell receptor beta chains were read from a single sample in a study of T cells in Graves' hyperthyroidism and ophthalmopathy. TCRdb recomputed calls from the multiplex PCR reads with MiXCR, one row per CDR3 protein. The sample yields some 360,000 distinct CDR3 sequences, about 15% seen once. Sequencing was performed on blood. All receptors come from a woman aged 55-70 years with Graves' hyperthyroidism. The CDR3 runs from the conserved cysteine through the conserved F or W. A D gene is named only where the DNA matches it firmly. Some rows mark clone size as missing; the rest say once, few, many or name a class of expanded clone.

CDR3aa	CDR3nt	v_gene	d_gene	abundance	j_gene
CASPSSGGELFF	TGTGCCAGCCCCTCCTCGGGCGGGGAGCTGTTTTTT	TRBV28	.	few	TRBJ2-2
CATSGDRIYNEQFF	TGTGCCACCAGTGGGGACAGAATTTACAATGAGCAGTTCTTC	TRBV24-1	TRBD1	many	TRBJ2-1
CASSPPRNPYEQYF	TGTGCCAGCTCACCACCGCGAAACCCCTACGAGCAGTACTTC	TRBV18	.	many	TRBJ2-7
CASTKDRVQETQYF	TGTGCCAGCACTAAAGACAGGGTCCAAGAGACCCAGTACTTC	TRBV2	TRBD1	many	TRBJ2-5
CAISEPDTWDSGNEQFF	TGTGCCATCAGTGAGCCTGACACTTGGGACTCTGGGAATGAGCAGTTCTTC	TRBV10-3	.	many	TRBJ2-1
CASSTPPEQDPKETQYF	TGTGCCAGCAGTACACCCCCTGAACAGGACCCAAAAGAGACCCAGTACTTC	TRBV25-1	.	few	TRBJ2-5
CASSSKTQGFRSEQYF	TGTGCCAGCAGCTCTAAGACACAGGGGTTTCGGTCCGAGCAGTACTTC	TRBV5-4	TRBD1	many	TRBJ2-7
CSVEGGNTEAFF	TGCAGCGTTGAGGGGGGGAACACTGAAGCTTTCTTT	TRBV29-1	.	.	TRBJ1-1
CASSPNPGADSPLHF	TGTGCCAGCTCACCAAATCCGGGGGCAGATTCACCCCTCCACTTT	TRBV18	.	.	TRBJ1-6
CASSASVEQYF	TGTGCCAGCAGCGCCTCAGTAGAGCAGTACTTC	TRBV7-9	.	many	TRBJ2-7
CASSMRAGRNTGELFF	TGTGCCAGTAGTATGAGGGCGGGGAGGAACACCGGGGAGCTGTTTTTT	TRBV19	.	.	TRBJ2-2
CASSPWTSGLYNEQFF	TGTGCCAGCAGCCCCTGGACTAGCGGTCTTTACAATGAGCAGTTCTTC	TRBV7-2	TRBD2	.	TRBJ2-1
CASSLSQGVYNSPLHF	TGTGCCAGCAGCTTGAGCCAGGGGGTCTATAATTCACCCCTCCACTTT	TRBV5-8	TRBD1	.	TRBJ1-6
CAANPGPYNSPLHF	TGTGCCGCCAACCCGGGACCTTATAATTCACCCCTCCACTTT	TRBV19	.	.	TRBJ1-6
CASSLSSGGWEQYF	TGTGCCAGCAGCTTGAGTTCCGGGGGCTGGGAGCAGTACTTC	TRBV5-6	.	.	TRBJ2-7
CATTPMGGRAPLYEQFF	TGTGCCACTACACCGATGGGGGGGAGGGCCCCGCTGTATGAGCAGTTCTTC	TRBV27	TRBD2	many	TRBJ2-1
CASTSVGDEQFF	TGTGCCAGCACAAGCGTGGGGGATGAGCAGTTCTTC	TRBV2	.	many	TRBJ2-1
CATSDQAGYGYTF	TGTGCCACCAGTGATCAGGCCGGCTATGGCTACACCTTC	TRBV24-1	.	many	TRBJ1-2
CASSQKLAGGSQETQYF	TGTGCCAGCAGCCAGAAGCTAGCGGGAGGATCGCAAGAGACCCAGTACTTC	TRBV4-2	TRBD2	.	TRBJ2-5
CASSLNGNLQVFTDTQYF	TGTGCCAGCAGCTTAAATGGGAACCTTCAGGTTTTCACAGATACGCAGTATTTT	TRBV7-2	.	.	TRBJ2-3
CATSPETGKMETQYF	TGTGCCACCAGTCCCGAGACAGGGAAAATGGAGACCCAGTACTTC	TRBV24-1	TRBD1	many	TRBJ2-5
CSAARQGASDEQYF	TGCAGTGCTGCTCGACAGGGGGCGAGCGACGAGCAGTACTTC	TRBV20-1	TRBD1	many	TRBJ2-7
CASNSGQGEAFF	TGTGCCAGCAACTCGGGGCAGGGTGAAGCTTTCTTT	TRBV28	.	.	TRBJ1-1
CASSPSWGGDTEAFF	TGTGCCAGCTCACCTTCTTGGGGAGGAGACACTGAAGCTTTCTTT	TRBV18	.	many	TRBJ1-1
CATSSGALGYTF	TGTGCCACCAGTTCAGGGGCCCTTGGCTACACCTTC	TRBV24-1	.	many	TRBJ1-2
CASSQGRTRGETQYF	TGTGCCAGCAGCCAGGGACGGACTAGGGGCGAGACCCAGTACTTC	TRBV11-1	TRBD2	many	TRBJ2-5
CASSAGTPFGELFF	TGTGCCAGCAGCGCCGGGACTCCATTCGGGGAGCTGTTTTTT	TRBV9	.	.	TRBJ2-2
CASSLTREDTQYF	TGTGCTAGCAGCTTAACCCGGGAAGATACGCAGTATTTT	TRBV7-7	.	many	TRBJ2-3
CASSVSPSGNEQFF	TGTGCCAGCAGTGTGTCCCCTTCGGGCAATGAGCAGTTCTTC	TRBV2	.	many	TRBJ2-1
CASSLWGDGYTF	TGTGCCAGCAGTTTATGGGGGGATGGCTACACCTTC	TRBV12-3/TRBV12-4	.	many	TRBJ1-2
CASSETRGNTIYF	TGTGCCAGCAGTGAGACACGCGGAAACACCATATATTTT	TRBV6-1	.	few	TRBJ1-3
CASSVEQEETQYF	TGTGCCAGCAGCGTGGAACAGGAAGAGACCCAGTACTTC	TRBV6-1	.	once	TRBJ2-5
CASRSPGQGASYEQYF	TGTGCCAGCAGATCCCCGGGACAGGGGGCCTCCTACGAGCAGTACTTC	TRBV11-2	TRBD1	many	TRBJ2-7
CASTLMASDTGELFF	TGTGCCAGCACCCTAATGGCTAGCGACACCGGGGAGCTGTTTTTT	TRBV12-3/TRBV12-4	.	many	TRBJ2-2
CASSPGRTLAKNIQYF	TGTGCCAGCAGCCCCGGACGGACTCTAGCCAAAAACATTCAGTACTTC	TRBV6-2/TRBV6-3	.	.	TRBJ2-4
CASSSATSGSTDTQYF	TGTGCCAGCAGTTCGGCGACTAGCGGGAGCACAGATACGCAGTATTTT	TRBV28	TRBD2	.	TRBJ2-3
CSVRGRTSGIIGEQFF	TGCAGTGTGAGAGGTCGGACTAGCGGGATCATCGGCGAGCAGTTCTTC	TRBV20-1	TRBD2	many	TRBJ2-1
CASSLASGRAREQFF	TGTGCCAGCAGCTTAGCTAGCGGGAGGGCCAGAGAGCAGTTCTTC	TRBV11-2	TRBD2	.	TRBJ2-1
CASSEGTSGSSYNEQFF	TGCGCCAGCAGTGAGGGGACTAGCGGGAGTTCCTACAATGAGCAGTTCTTC	TRBV10-1	TRBD2	many	TRBJ2-1
CASRAGGGYTF	TGTGCCAGCAGGGCAGGGGGTGGCTACACCTTC	TRBV2	TRBD1	many	TRBJ1-2
CASSFLTRESSYNEQFF	TGTGCCAGCAGTTTTCTTACCAGGGAGAGCTCCTACAATGAGCAGTTCTTC	TRBV28	.	many	TRBJ2-1
CASSVVSRGQDTQYF	TGTGCCAGCAGCGTAGTGTCCAGGGGGCAAGATACGCAGTATTTT	TRBV9	TRBD1	few	TRBJ2-3
CASSPLVPSRTDTQYF	TGTGCCAGCTCACCACTCGTCCCGAGCCGCACAGATACGCAGTATTTT	TRBV18	.	few	TRBJ2-3
CAWSEGYGYTF	TGTGCCTGGAGCGAAGGCTATGGCTACACCTTC	TRBV30	.	many	TRBJ1-2